This T cell receptor beta chain was found in a study of blood T cell repertoires in COVID-19 (dated by TCRdb to 2019 to 2021). For the wider study: Collaborator samples came from the United States, Italy and Spain and covered acute and convalescent phases of COVID-19. Samples were obtained from the ongoing ImmuneRACE study (first 160 participants) and from some 1,200 subjects provided by 6 global collaborators. Where available, HLA class I and class II types were taken from metadata supplied by the sample provider and were not determined by assay-based typing. The sample metadata nearly always contained a de-identified subject ID, COVID-19 status, age in years and sex. The prospective study material was composed of cDNA or gDNA derived from T cells, B-cell-depleted T cells, or PBMCs. Subjects who had been exposed to COVID-19, were actively infected with it, or had recovered from it provided the deeply sampled blood TCRbeta repertoires that made up the dataset. The repertoires were released in a freely available public database meant as a resource for research on the immune response to SARS-CoV-2. Overall study results and their limits: The amount of clinical and demographic metadata varied by source and participant and was provided uncurated.

As encoded in the germline V gene (reference sequence), CDR1 is DFQATT while CDR2 is SNEGSKA. The CDR3 numbers 14 residues from cysteine through phenylalanine. Only CDR3 DNA is held: 42 bases, read in frame from base 1. V is cut by 3 bases and J by 5 bases, and the space between the germline ends is 14 bases. This clone was seen only once. No antigen is known for it. No clone much larger than this one lies a single base away; base qualities are absent. The immunoSEQ Assay, a bias-controlled multiplex PCR, was used to amplify TCRbeta CDR3 regions from genomic DNA. As for how the authors treated the data: Within the assay, amplification of reference gene primers was used to estimate how many nucleated cells each sample contained. To quantify the absolute abundance of each unique TCRbeta CDR3 rearrangement, sequence reads were collapsed and filtered. For each sample, productive Simpson clonality was calculated as the square root of Simpson's diversity index over productive rearrangements. TCRdb mirrors the immuneACCESS table, restricted to in-frame sequences. Some clones are absent from its copies; in checked studies, under half trace to an unresolved V gene, and the reason for the others is unknown. The DNA was the basis for D and trimming; V, J and clone size are from that table. The sample table lists around 75,000 clones, around 90% of them with a count of one. The biggest ten clones account for about 20% of the sample.

Each collaborating institution followed its own protocols to collect whole blood in K2EDTA tubes. Collaborator samples were shipped for TCRbeta analysis as frozen whole blood, isolated PBMCs, or DNA extracted from either sample type. The chain couples TRBV20-1 to TRBJ2-1, with a weak D call of TRBD1 (5 bases match). This receptor was identified in a human donor in a cohort sampled during active COVID-19. Sequencing was carried out using peripheral blood. The CDR3 reads as follows: CSASGPSGHNEQFF. The nucleotide sequence reads TGCAGTGCTAGTGGGCCTTCAGGGCACAATGAGCAGTTCTTC.